This T cell receptor (beta chain) was sequenced in a study of cytomegalovirus exposure and HLA in healthy donors. Study conclusions and caveats: Rare TCR sequences predominated, though certain public TCRs were found in many donors. The study listed 164 cytomegalovirus-associated TCR beta chains.

The donors belonged to the approximately 130-subject validation cohort, separate from the roughly 700-subject first cohort. Profiling relied on immunoSEQ multiplex PCR, and the TCRdb table lists in-frame clones only, not all of them. In the table there are 120,000 to 150,000 clones, almost 90% of which are singletons. The germline CDR1 and CDR2 sequences are SNHLY and FYNNEI. CDR3 length equals 11 residues. V dropped 6 bases and J dropped 15; count of bases not matched to a gene: 7. Comments on this clone: Its antigen is undetermined.

The sequenced material came from PBMCs. This clonotype was obtained from a woman aged 18 to 35 in good health and CMV-seropositive. The rearrangement links TRBV2 to TRBJ2-1; the match to TRBD2 covers 8 bases. This CDR3 is CASRSKRGLFF. The CDR3 coding sequence is TGTGCCAGCAGATCTAAGCGGGGGTTGTTCTTC. Full variable domain (rest looked up from reference TRBV2 and TRBJ2-1): EPEVTQTPSHQVTQMGQEVILRCVPISNHLYFYWYRQILGQKVEFLVSFYNNEISEKSEIFDDQFSVERPDGSNFTLKIRSTKLEDSAMYFCASRSKRGLFFGPGTRLTVL.